This T cell receptor (beta chain) was recorded in a study of tumor and adjacent non-tumor tissue in lung cancer (dated by TCRdb to 2016 to 2019). In terms of the full investigation: The cohort included about eleven adenocarcinoma, 2 squamous cell carcinoma and 1 small cell lung cancer patients. Among the approximately 15 patients, ages ranged from about 31 to 76 years, approximately 10 were men and 5 were women, and disease was TNM stage I to III. Sequencing generated a total of 125,075,908 productive TCRbeta reads, averaging roughly 3.9 million reads per sample. The study compared bulk TCRbeta repertoires from lung tumor tissue and matched distant non-tumor lung tissue of under 16 lung cancer patients. For each patient, one tumor sample and one normal lung sample were taken, giving around 31 paired specimens that underwent TCRbeta CDR3 sequencing. Study-wide conclusions, independent of this receptor: The top 100 clones made up a significantly larger cumulative share of the repertoire in normal lung than in tumor tissue. Significantly higher TCR diversity was found in younger patients, and higher tumor TCR diversity was associated with shorter overall and disease-free survival. Tumor tissue showed significantly greater TCR diversity (inverse Simpson) than normal lung tissue (about 400 vs 180, P = 0.0075, Mann-Whitney U test). The sequencing platform is not named in the methods, and unique molecular identifiers are not mentioned. The cohort had only approximately 15 patients, and the authors noted that larger samples and more detailed clinical data are needed. Peripheral blood was not sequenced, so blood TCRbeta repertoires in these lung cancer patients were not examined.

From a lookup of the germline V gene (reference sequence), CDR1 and CDR2 are SEHNR and FQNEAQ. Trimming removed 0 bases from V and 5 bases from J, leaving 15 bases between the germline ends. Measured from the cysteine to the phenylalanine, the CDR3 is 16 residues long. The retained sequence is limited to the CDR3, 48 bases, with the frame set at the first base. RNA was isolated from bulk, unsorted tissue, and RNA quality was assessed with a NanoDrop ND-1000 and an Agilent 2100. Newly diagnosed lung cancer patients without prior chemotherapy who had been admitted for thoracic surgery in China between August and November 2014 were enrolled as donors. Anyone who had undergone radiotherapy or chemotherapy before, or who had another cancer at the same time, was left out of the study. Surgical tissue pieces of roughly 1-2.2 cm3 were preserved in RNAlater solution and stored at -80 °C until use. This clonotype was seen at least ten times. The target of this receptor is not known. One base away there is no much larger clone; base qualities are not given.

The method was multiplex PCR. The listed sequencing device is Illumina HiSeq 2500. TCRbeta libraries were constructed through three rounds of nested PCR with primers (Table S4) according to protocols modified from ARM-PCR. Before sequencing, PCR products in the 200-500 bp range were cut out of the gel and cleaned up using the QIAquick gel extraction kit. The authors processed their data as follows. Trimmomatic was used to clean the reads, FLASH merged the cleaned reads into complete CDR3 sequences, and MiTCR assigned the sequences to V(D)J germline segments. Clonal diversity was computed as the inverse Simpson's index with VDJtools. A read counted as productive if the sequence was in-frame and lacked a premature stop codon. TCRdb trimmed public reads at Q25 via fastp, called clones via MiXCR and kept in-frame beta chains. Records with the same CDR3 protein are collapsed into one entry carrying the most frequent genes and DNA. What appears here as the V and J calls and clone size reflects TCRdb's work, not the paper's. The sample data list 120,000 or so distinct CDR3 sequences, and roughly 64% of these were observed just once. The ten largest clones add up to 10% to 15% of the sample.

The clonotype comes from a man aged 30 to 39 with non-small cell lung cancer. The chain is encoded by TRBV7-9 joined to TRBJ2-3; the best D guess is TRBD2, with 7 bases matching. The source material was lung tumor tissue. This receptor carries the CDR3 CASSLAGGATLDTQYF. The DNA sequence is as follows: TGTGCCAGCAGCTTAGCGGGGGGGGCGACCCTAGATACGCAGTATTTT. The entire variable domain, with the stretches around the CDR3 drawn from the reference TRBV7-9 and TRBJ2-3 proteins, is DTGVSQNPRHKITKRGQNVTFRCDPISEHNRLYWYRQTLGQGPEFLTYFQNEAQLEKSRLLSDRFSAERPKGSFSTLEIQRTEQGDSAMYLCASSLAGGATLDTQYFGPGTRLTVL.